This T cell receptor beta chain was documented in a study of T cells in Graves' hyperthyroidism and ophthalmopathy. General study findings and limits: Most thyroid clonotypes expanded above 0.001 appeared in blood too.

The germline V and J ends were trimmed by 10 bases and 2 bases, with 17 bases remaining between them. CDR1 is MNHEY, CDR2 SMNVEV, per germline (reference sequence). The CDR3 contains 14 residues. An absence of ophthalmopathy progression within 18 months meant stable Graves' hyperthyroidism. Amplification of TCR beta CDR3 regions used RNA as the template. A first-round RT-PCR of the TCR CDR3 used the HTBI primer set. TCRdb independently ran MiXCR on the multiplex PCR reads; one entry per CDR3 protein. The sample yields roughly 630,000 distinct CDR3 sequences, 15% to 17% seen once. With respect to this clonotype: The antigen remains undetermined.

The gene calls are TRBV27 and TRBJ1-1; weak D call: TRBD1 (5 bases). Material for sequencing was blood. This TCR was recovered from a woman in her twenties or thirties with Graves' hyperthyroidism. The DNA for the CDR3 is TGTGCCACCGACCTCAGGGACCCAAACACTGAAGCTTTCTTT. This sequence encodes CATDLRDPNTEAFF.